The clone carrying this T cell receptor (beta chain) was found a few times. The CDR3 spans 14 residues. Germline trimming cut 8 bases from V and 0 bases from J; bases unmatched to any gene: 4. Looked up from germline, CDR1 is MDHEN and CDR2 is SYDVKM. This record comes from a study of control samples from healthy donors and cancer patients. Profiled with immunoSEQ multiplex PCR; TCRdb holds only in-frame clones, not every one. This table holds 98,000 or so clones, roughly 82% found once. This clonotype originated in a man aged 60 to 69 in good health. This chain links TRBV28 with TRBJ1-3, with 7 bases fitting TRBD1. The sample taken for sequencing was blood. The CDR3 region is CASRDRASGNTIYF. The CDR3, as DNA: TGTGCCAGCCGAGACAGGGCCTCTGGAAACACCATATATTTT.